These 19 T cell receptor beta chains share one sample of origin, sequenced in a study of OX40 agonist ivuxolimab in advanced cancers. The method was immunoSEQ multiplex PCR; TCRdb's version includes in-frame clones alone and lacks a portion of them. Of about 70,000 clones listed, just over 85% are singletons. The sequencing used CD4+ or CD8+ T cells sorted from blood, collected in a trial of the OX40 agonist ivuxolimab. Receptor source: an adult with an advanced solid tumor such as melanoma, head and neck, liver or kidney cancer.

A single count supports this clone. This rearrangement joins TRBV30 to TRBJ1-6; tentative D call: TRBD1 (5 bases). In germline, CDR1 is GTSNPN, CDR2 SVGIG (reference sequence). CDR3 length equals 13 residues. Between the trimmed V and J ends, which lost 6 bases and 5 bases, there was a span of 11 bases. The CDR3 DNA reads as TGTGCCTGCAGGGACCGGGATAATTCACCCCTCCACTTT. Protein: CACRDRDNSPLHF.

The chain joins TRBV11-2 to TRBJ2-7; D possibly corresponds to TRBD2 (6 bases). There are 15 residues in the CDR3. Per the germline V gene, CDR1 is SGHAT and CDR2 is FQNNGV. V dropped 1 base and J dropped 0 bases, with 10 bases sitting between them. The CDR3 nucleotides are TGTGCCAGCAGCTTAGCGGCGGGAAGCTCCTACGAGCAGTACTTC. Protein product: CASSLAAGSSYEQYF.

The chain couples TRBV2 to TRBJ2-5, with unresolved D. This CDR3 is built from 12 residues. The V gene lost 11 bases and the J gene lost 2 bases, with 12 bases spanning the gap. Looked up from germline, CDR1 is SNHLY and CDR2 is FYNNEI. CDR3 sequence (DNA): TGTGCCGGGCAGGCACAACAAGAGACCCAGTACTTC. This encodes CAGQAQQETQYF.

The chain carries TRBV19 and TRBJ1-5; D possibly corresponds to TRBD1 (6 bases). CDR3 length: 18 amino acids. V was pared by 5 bases and J by 0 bases, with 20 bases between. CDR1 and CDR2 from the germline V gene are LNHDA and SQIVND (reference sequence). The CDR3 DNA reads TGTGCCAGTAGTTTACGGACAGCGACCCTTTATAGCAATCAGCCCCAGCATTTT. Translation: CASSLRTATLYSNQPQHF.

This clone has only a few counts. The rearrangement uses TRBV30 and TRBJ2-2, with a weak D call TRBD2 (5 bases). Trimming removed 2 bases at V and 5 bases at J, with 9 bases between. This CDR3 is built from 13 residues. The germline CDR1 and CDR2 sequences are GTSNPN and SVGIG (reference sequence). For the CDR3, the DNA is TGTGCCTGGAGTCGAGGGTTAACCGGGGAGCTGTTTTTT. This translates into CAWSRGLTGELFF.

This chain joins TRBV7-2 and TRBJ1-1; maybe TRBD1 (5 bases). The CDR3 consists of 13 residues. Trimming took 5 bases from V and 1 from J, leaving 8 bases between them. The germline CDR1 and CDR2 sequences are SGHTA and FQGNSA. CDR3 bases: TGTGCCAGCAGCCGTACAGGGAACACTGAAGCTTTCTTT. It specifies CASSRTGNTEAFF.

This sequence joins TRBV21-1 and TRBJ1-3. TRBV21-1 is assigned pseudogene status. This CDR3 region has 12 residues. DNA for the CDR3: TGTGCCAGCAGCAAGTTGAGAAACACCATATATTTT. Translation: CASSKLRNTIYF.

The CDR3 is CASSLAGVNGATNEKLFF. The CDR3 DNA reads as TGCGCCAGCAGCTTGGCCGGCGTCAACGGGGCAACTAATGAAAAACTGTTTTTT. The chain uses TRBV5-1 and TRBJ1-4, with D uncertain. V dropped 0 bases and J dropped 0 bases, with 15 bases sitting between them. The CDR3 has 18 amino acids. Germline V gives CDR1 SGHRS, CDR2 YFSETQ.

The gene calls are TRBV28 and TRBJ2-7, with D possibly being TRBD2 (6 bases). The CDR3 has 13 amino acids. Germline-derived CDR1 and CDR2 are MDHEN and SYDVKM. V gave up 6 bases and J gave up 4 bases, with 13 bases separating them. The CDR3 DNA reads TGTGCCAGCAGATCCGGGAGAGATTACGAGCAGTACTTC. As protein: CASRSGRDYEQYF.

The CDR3 bases are TGTGCCAGCAGCCCGATTTATAGGGGCGGGGAGCTGTTTTTT. Translation gives CASSPIYRGGELFF. The chain links TRBV6-1 to TRBJ2-2, with D possibly matching TRBD1 (5 bases). V lost 6 bases to trimming and J lost 7 bases, with 15 bases between them. Germline V gene lookup returns CDR1 MNHNS and CDR2 SASEGT. The CDR3 is made up of 14 amino acids.

The rearrangement uses TRBV4-1 and TRBJ2-1; D is possibly TRBD1 (6 bases). V was pared by 3 bases and J by 3 bases, with 9 bases between. CDR1 is MGHRA and CDR2 is YSYEKL in the germline V gene. The CDR3 has 14 amino acids. CDR3 DNA: TGCGCCAGCAGCCAGTCGGACAGCTACAATGAGCAGTTCTTC. This sequence encodes CASSQSDSYNEQFF.

The V and J genes are TRBV9 and TRBJ1-3; weak D call: TRBD1 (6 bases). Germline assignment: CDR1 SGDLS and CDR2 YYNGEE. The CDR3 extends over 16 amino acids. V shed 0 bases and J shed 1 base, with 11 bases lying between them. Here the CDR3 DNA reads TGTGCCAGCAGCGTAGCAGGGGCCGTTTCTGGAAACACCATATATTTT. This translates into CASSVAGAVSGNTIYF.

The chain recombines TRBV10-3 with TRBJ1-1; D unresolved. The CDR3 is made up of 13 amino acids. V dropped 2 bases and J dropped 11 bases, with 15 bases sitting between them. Per germline, CDR1 ENHRY and CDR2 SYGVKD. CDR3 loop: CAISEPEEGFAFF. The CDR3 region has the DNA TGTGCCATCAGTGAGCCCGAGGAGGGATTCGCTTTCTTT.

The chain joins TRBV5-4 to TRBJ1-1, with D possibly being TRBD1 (5 bases). V was clipped by 4 bases and J by 0 bases, with 19 bases between them. This CDR3 comprises 17 residues. Germline V gene sequence: CDR1 SGHNT, CDR2 YYREEE (reference sequence). The CDR3 DNA reads as TGTGCCAGCAGCCCCGGGGGTGGGGGGAGGATGAACACTGAAGCTTTCTTT. Amino acids: CASSPGGGGRMNTEAFF.

The CDR3 is CASSRDQNYGYTF. CDR3 DNA sequence: TGTGCCAGCAGTCGGGACCAAAACTATGGCTACACCTTC. The chain combines TRBV2 with TRBJ1-2, with TRBD1 as a possible D gene (5 bases). This CDR3 contains 13 residues. Germline lookup yields CDR1 SNHLY and CDR2 FYNNEI. V lost 5 bases and J 2 bases, leaving 9 bases between the germline ends.

The V and J genes are TRBV27 and TRBJ1-2, with TRBD1 as a possible D gene (6 bases). V lost 5 bases, J lost 8 bases, and 21 bases lay in between. The CDR3 has 15 residues. CDR1 and CDR2 (germline): MNHEY, SMNVEV (reference sequence). The CDR3 sequence is CASSPRGGSVRGYTF. DNA of the CDR3: TGTGCCAGCAGTCCGAGGGGGGGATCGGTGCGGGGCTACACCTTC.

The J gene is TRBJ2-2, the V gene TRBV7-9; 11 nucleotides line up with TRBD2. J lost 6 bases, V lost 5 bases, and 5 bases had no gene match. Per the germline V gene, CDR1 is SEHNR and CDR2 is FQNEAQ (reference sequence). This CDR3 contains 15 residues. CDR3 region: CASSISGGAPGELFF. CDR3 DNA sequence: TGTGCCAGCAGCATTAGCGGGGGGGCACCCGGGGAGCTGTTTTTT.

V usage is TRBV27 and J usage is TRBJ2-7; D is uncertain. There are 17 residues in the CDR3. V gave up 5 bases and J gave up 3 bases, with 23 bases separating them. The germline V gene encodes CDR1 MNHEY and CDR2 SMNVEV (reference sequence). The CDR3 region has the DNA TGTGCCAGCAGTGAGGTTTCGCGTCGCGGCCTACACTACGAGCAGTACTTC. This sequence encodes CASSEVSRRGLHYEQYF.

This clone was detected only once. This chain uses TRBV6-4 with TRBJ2-1; weak D call: TRBD2 (6 bases). Germline CDR1 reads MRHNA; CDR2 reads SNTAGT. The CDR3 has 15 residues. V was cut by 4 bases and J by 8 bases, with 18 bases left in between. The CDR3 here is CASSAFGREVYEQFF. In DNA, the CDR3 is TGTGCCAGCAGTGCCTTCGGCAGGGAGGTCTATGAGCAGTTCTTC.